Sequencing of this T cell receptor beta chain was carried out in a study of T cell clonotyping in hematopoietic cell transplantation. Study-wide results and limits: At the given depth, recipient repertoires were over 95% de novo clonotypes. Recipient TCR diversity dropped after transplant; expanded clonotypes rose from day 30 to 180.

The method was immunoSEQ multiplex PCR; TCRdb's version includes in-frame clones alone and lacks a portion of them. The sample records 13,000 to 15,000 clones, approximately 95% being singletons. Samples: about 28 days before transplant, then days 30, 100 and 180 after. Points on this clone: The antigen remains undetermined.

Germline loops: CDR1 WNHNN, CDR2 SYGVQD (reference sequence). V was pared by 0 bases and J by 2 bases, with 23 bases between. This CDR3 has 20 amino acids. This clonotype was sampled from a male patient aged 55 to 69 who had an allogeneic stem cell transplant from an unrelated donor, so the T cells may come from the graft donor. Some clones in this sample may be carry-over from other donors' samples. The chain couples TRBV10-1 to TRBJ1-5; no reliable D call. This specimen was PBMCs, taken 30 days after allogeneic stem cell transplant. In nucleotides, the CDR3 is TGCGCCAGCAGTGAGTCCCGAAGGTTAACGCTCCACTTGGGCAATCAGCCCCAGCATTTT. Residues: CASSESRRLTLHLGNQPQHF.